This T cell receptor beta chain came from a study of cytomegalovirus exposure and HLA in healthy donors. Overall study results and limits: Later findings reportedly placed an Asian-associated ancestry cluster below the approximately 700-donor mean for N-insertions. The listing of 160 or so TCR beta chains classed them as cytomegalovirus-associated. Many donors shared some public TCRs, even though most TCR sequences were rare.

PCR was performed using 60 Vbeta and 13 Jbeta primers. Method: immunoSEQ multiplex PCR; TCRdb's copy keeps in-frame clones and lacks some. This sample carries about 120,000 clones, 75% to 85% of them seen once, and the ten largest clones take 1.5% to 2%. With regard to this clone: Antigen unknown.

The CDR3 loop spans 15 amino acids. CDR1 and CDR2 (germline): MNHEY, SVGAGI. Trimming stripped 7 bases from V and 4 bases from J, with 19 bases between. The origin of this receptor is a man aged 18 to 35 in good health and CMV-seronegative. The genes are TRBV6-5 and TRBJ1-2, with TRBD1 as a possible D gene (6 bases). The sample taken for sequencing was PBMCs. As DNA, the CDR3 is TGTGCCAGCACCTACGGGGCGGGGGCGGGCTATGGCTACACCTTC. Residues: CASTYGAGAGYGYTF.